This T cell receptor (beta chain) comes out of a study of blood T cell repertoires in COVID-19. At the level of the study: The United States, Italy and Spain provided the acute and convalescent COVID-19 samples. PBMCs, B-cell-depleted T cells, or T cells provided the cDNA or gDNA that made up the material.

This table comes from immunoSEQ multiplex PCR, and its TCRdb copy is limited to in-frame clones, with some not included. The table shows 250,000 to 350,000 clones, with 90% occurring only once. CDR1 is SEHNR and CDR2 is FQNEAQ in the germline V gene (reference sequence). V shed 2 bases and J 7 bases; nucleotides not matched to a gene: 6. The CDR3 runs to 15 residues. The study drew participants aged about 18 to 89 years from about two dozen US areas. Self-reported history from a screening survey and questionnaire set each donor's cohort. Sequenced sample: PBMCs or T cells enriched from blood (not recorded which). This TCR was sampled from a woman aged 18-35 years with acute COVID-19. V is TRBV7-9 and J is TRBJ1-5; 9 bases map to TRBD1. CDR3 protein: CASSLTGGDQQPQHF. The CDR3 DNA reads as TGTGCCAGCAGCTTAACAGGGGGCGATCAGCAGCCCCAGCATTTT.